A selection of T cell receptor beta chains follows, all from one sample in a study of T cells in Graves' hyperthyroidism and ophthalmopathy. TCRdb itself ran the multiplex PCR reads through MiXCR, one entry per CDR3 protein. The sample carries about 570,000 distinct CDR3 sequences, more than 45% recorded once. What was sequenced was peripheral blood or thyroid tissue (not recorded which). These receptors all come from an adult woman with Graves' disease, either hyperthyroidism or ophthalmopathy (not recorded which). The CDR3 runs from the conserved cysteine through the conserved F or W. The D gene is left open where the match is weak. A row's size may be missing; if present it is once, few, many or a size class.

TRBD2	TRBV7-3	13	.	TRBJ2-7	TGTGCCAGCAGCTTAGCTAGCGGAGGTTTGCAGTACTTC	CASSLASGGLQYF
.	TRBV28	13	.	TRBJ1-2	TGTGCCAGCAGATCTACAGAGGCCTATGGCTACACCTTC	CASRSTEAYGYTF
TRBD1	TRBV4-1	14	.	TRBJ1-2	TGCGCCAGCAGCCAACAGACAGGGAACCATGGCTACACCTTC	CASSQQTGNHGYTF
TRBD1	TRBV15	17	.	TRBJ2-6	TGTGCCTTTAGTAGTGTAGGACAGGCCCTTGGGGCCAACGTCCTGACTTTC	CAFSSVGQALGANVLTF
.	TRBV25-1	14	many	TRBJ2-2	TGTGCCAGCCAACCTTCGGCGGGCCCCGGGGAGCTGTTTTTT	CASQPSAGPGELFF
.	TRBV20-1	13	.	TRBJ1-5	TGCAGTGCTAGAGACAGATTAAATCAGCCCCAGCATTTT	CSARDRLNQPQHF
.	TRBV2	14	.	TRBJ1-6	TGTGCCAGCACAGTTGCCACCAACAATTCACCCCTCCACTTT	CASTVATNNSPLHF
TRBD1	TRBV10-2	14	few	TRBJ1-6	TGCGCCAGCAGTCCTCCAGGGGGCGATTCACCCCTCCACTTT	CASSPPGGDSPLHF
.	TRBV12-3/TRBV12-4	15	many	TRBJ2-7	TGTGCCAGCAGCCCGGTGAGAGGCTACTCCTACGAGCAGTACTTC	CASSPVRGYSYEQYF
.	TRBV20-1	12	.	TRBJ1-4	TGCAGTGCTTACACCTCTAATGAAAAACTGTTTTTT	CSAYTSNEKLFF
.	TRBV18	14	.	TRBJ1-1	TGTGCCAGCTCACCGATGATCGGGAGTACTGAAGCTTTCTTT	CASSPMIGSTEAFF
.	TRBV7-9	16	many	TRBJ1-3	TGTGCCTGTCGCGACTTGACAGGCGAAATAAGAAACACCATATATTTT	CACRDLTGEIRNTIYF
.	TRBV5-1	16	.	TRBJ1-1	TGTGCCAGCTCACCACTCTCCCCAGGGACGAACACTGAAGCTTTCTTT	CASSPLSPGTNTEAFF
TRBD1	TRBV11-2	14	.	TRBJ2-5	TGTGCCAGCAGCAGGGACAGGGACCTAGAGACCCAGTACTTC	CASSRDRDLETQYF
.	TRBV20-1	15	many	TRBJ1-5	TGCAGTGCTAGACGGATGGGTCTGTTGATACAGCCCCAGCATTTT	CSARRMGLLIQPQHF
TRBD1	TRBV5-1	15	few	TRBJ2-6	TGCGCCAGCAGTACGACAGGGACTGGGGCCAACGTCCTGACTTTC	CASSTTGTGANVLTF
.	TRBV5-1	13	many	TRBJ1-2	TGCGCCAGCAGCATTGACCGGTACTATGGCTACACCTTC	CASSIDRYYGYTF
TRBD1	TRBV7-3	15	.	TRBJ2-2	TGTGCCAGCAGCTTAAATGCAGGGGGCACCGGGGAGCTGTTTTTT	CASSLNAGGTGELFF
.	TRBV29-1	15	.	TRBJ1-2	TGCAGCGTTCGCGGCGGCACTAATGTCCCCTATGGCTACACCTTC	CSVRGGTNVPYGYTF